The 29 T cell receptor beta chains reported below all come from one sample, sequenced in a study of blood T cell repertoires in COVID-19 (TCRdb year 2020). Receptors were amplified or captured by the immunoSEQ multiplex PCR assay. Not all clones reach the TCRdb copy of this immuneACCESS table, which keeps in-frame sequences only. Checked studies attribute under half of the gap to unresolved V genes and leave the rest unexplained. For this sample there are roughly 75,000 clones; about 89% appear just once. The ten largest clonotypes hold around 0.6% of the sample. Sequencing was done on a sample of peripheral blood. The receptors stem from a man aged 60 to 69 with acute or convalescent COVID-19.

This rearrangement joins TRBV29-1 to TRBJ2-3, with 11 bases aligning to TRBD1. The CDR3 runs to 15 residues. J gave up 3 bases and V 6 bases, and 8 bases lay outside the gene matches. From germline, CDR1 is SQVTM and CDR2 ANQGSEA. The CDR3 here is CSVVDRGLETDTQYF. The CDR3 DNA reads as TGCAGCGTCGTGGACAGGGGGCTAGAAACAGATACGCAGTATTTT.

This clone was recorded only once. The chain links TRBV6-1 to TRBJ2-5, with a weak D call TRBD2 (7 bases). CDR1 is MNHNS, CDR2 SASEGT, per germline. The V gene lost 3 bases and the J gene lost 7 bases, with 18 bases spanning the gap. This CDR3 is built from 15 residues. CDR3 coding DNA: TGTGCCAGCAGTGAGGGGGGGGGACAAGGAGGGACCCAGTACTTC. The encoded protein is CASSEGGGQGGTQYF.

V is TRBV5-1 and J is TRBJ2-1; 11 positions agree with TRBD1. The CDR3 length is 14 residues. Germline V gives CDR1 SGHRS, CDR2 YFSETQ. Germline trimming cut 4 bases from V and 7 bases from J; bases unmatched to any gene: 4. CDR3 amino acids: CASSRTGGFNEQFF. The CDR3 DNA reads as TGCGCCAGCAGCCGGACAGGGGGCTTTAATGAGCAGTTCTTC.

The chain links TRBV7-2 to TRBJ2-5; 8 nucleotides align to TRBD1. Germline V gives CDR1 SGHTA, CDR2 FQGNSA. This CDR3 comprises 15 residues. V lost 5 bases, J lost 5 bases, and 10 bases stayed unmatched. For the CDR3, the DNA is TGTGCCAGCAGCCAAGACAGGGGAGGTTGGGAGACCCAGTACTTC. As protein: CASSQDRGGWETQYF.

The genes are TRBV2 and TRBJ2-3, with 7 bases aligning to TRBD2. Germline V gives CDR1 SNHLY, CDR2 FYNNEI. J was trimmed by 1 base and V by 8 bases; bases with no gene match: 3. The CDR3 sequence is 13 residues long. CDR3 in amino acids: CASGGRGTDTQYF. CDR3 sequence (DNA): TGTGCCAGCGGGGGGAGGGGCACAGATACGCAGTATTTT.

V usage is TRBV4-1 and J usage is TRBJ2-3; 7 bases align to TRBD2. The V and J ends lost 0 bases and 5 bases, in that order; junction bases with no gene match: 11. The length of the CDR3 is 17 residues. Germline loops: CDR1 MGHRA, CDR2 YSYEKL. The CDR3 sequence: CASSQDPPWEGEDTQYF. The CDR3 bases are TGCGCCAGCAGCCAAGATCCGCCTTGGGAGGGCGAAGATACGCAGTATTTT.

This clone was picked up one time. This chain connects TRBV5-1 to TRBJ1-2; maybe TRBD1 (5 bases). Germline V gives CDR1 SGHRS, CDR2 YFSETQ. With 1 base removed from V and 5 bases from J, the gap between germline ends came to 9 bases. The CDR3 loop spans 13 amino acids. CDR3 bases: TGCGCCAGCAGCTTGCTACAGGATTATGGCTACACCTTC. Encoded protein: CASSLLQDYGYTF.

This rearrangement joins TRBV11-3 to TRBJ2-3, with 8 positions matching TRBD2. The CDR3 extends over 14 amino acids. Germline V gene lookup returns CDR1 SGHNT and CDR2 YENEEA. J gave up 4 bases and V 5 bases, and 5 bases lay outside the gene matches. CDR3 DNA: TGTGCCAGCAGCCCCGGGAGGGCGTCAGATACGCAGTATTTT. The encoded protein is CASSPGRASDTQYF.

This rearrangement joins TRBV6-5 to TRBJ2-3; D gene uncertain. This CDR3 is 15 amino acids long. Germline V gene sequence: CDR1 MNHEY, CDR2 SVGAGI. V was clipped by 0 bases and J by 2 bases, with 9 bases between them. For the CDR3, the DNA is TGTGCCAGCAGTTACTCGAGTTCCACCACAGATACGCAGTATTTT. Translated, it gives CASSYSSSTTDTQYF.

This clone was counted once. The chain uses TRBV30 and TRBJ2-1; the D gene is possibly TRBD1 (7 bases). CDR3 size: 18 residues. V lost 5 bases to trimming and J lost 1 base, with 24 bases between them. The germline CDR1 and CDR2 sequences are GTSNPN and SVGIG (reference sequence). The CDR3 is CAWGGTDKKRESYNEQFF. The CDR3 region has the DNA TGTGCCTGGGGAGGGACAGATAAGAAGAGGGAATCCTACAATGAGCAGTTCTTC.

The rearrangement links TRBV11-2 to TRBJ2-1, with 10 bases fitting TRBD2. Trimming removed 1 base from V and 8 bases from J; junction bases left unmatched: 14. Germline CDR1 reads SGHAT; CDR2 reads FQNNGV. CDR3 length: 18 residues. DNA of the CDR3: TGTGCCAGCAGCTTAGGCTTTGGGGCTAGCGGGAGTTGGGATGAGCAGTTCTTC. Translated: CASSLGFGASGSWDEQFF.

This clone was counted a single time. The chain combines TRBV6-5 with TRBJ1-2, with 8 nucleotides matching TRBD1. J lost 7 bases, V lost 6 bases, and 10 bases had no gene match. Looked up from germline, CDR1 is MNHEY and CDR2 is SVGAGI. CDR3 length: 14 amino acids. CDR3 nucleotides: TGTGCCAGCAGCACCAACCAGCAGGGGGCTGGCTACACCTTC. Translating it yields CASSTNQQGAGYTF.

The sample holds one count of this clone. The chain joins TRBV24-1 to TRBJ1-5, with a tentative D call TRBD1 (5 bases). In germline, CDR1 is KGHDR, CDR2 SFDVKD. CDR3 size: 17 residues. V lost 0 bases and J 0 bases, leaving 11 bases between the germline ends. CDR3 sequence: CATSDLQGRLSNQPQHF. DNA of the CDR3: TGTGCCACCAGTGATTTGCAGGGCAGACTTAGCAATCAGCCCCAGCATTTT.

V is TRBV30 and J is TRBJ1-4, with 9 bases lining up with TRBD1. With V trimmed by 1 base and J by 4 bases, 10 bases remained unmatched. The length of the CDR3 is 17 residues. Germline assignment: CDR1 GTSNPN and CDR2 SVGIG (reference sequence). CDR3 amino acids: CAWSAVQGAHGNEKLFF. CDR3 nucleotide sequence: TGTGCCTGGAGTGCCGTACAGGGGGCGCATGGTAATGAAAAACTGTTTTTT.

J is TRBJ2-5 and V is TRBV12-5, with 9 bases matching TRBD2. V lost 6 bases and J lost 5; bases outside the gene matches: 13. The germline CDR1 and CDR2 sequences are LGHNT and FRNRAP. This CDR3 comprises 16 residues. CDR3 loop: CASGPSGGRAGETQYF. The CDR3 DNA is TGTGCTAGTGGACCGTCCGGCGGGAGGGCTGGGGAGACCCAGTACTTC.

The V gene is TRBV6-6, the J gene TRBJ2-5, with D uncertain. Trimming cost V 6 bases and J 3 bases, with 5 bases left between them. From germline, CDR1 is MNHNY and CDR2 SVGAGI (reference sequence). This CDR3 contains 11 residues. This chain's CDR3 is CASRAEETQYF. CDR3 coding DNA: TGTGCCAGCAGGGCTGAAGAGACCCAGTACTTC.

CDR3 sequence reads: CASSLPESGTSEQYF. The CDR3 DNA follows: TGTGCCAGCAGCTTACCTGAATCCGGGACTAGCGAGCAGTACTTC. This chain uses TRBV11-2 with TRBJ2-7; 8 bases map to TRBD2. The CDR3 covers 15 residues. Per the germline V gene, CDR1 is SGHAT and CDR2 is FQNNGV. With V trimmed by 2 bases and J by 6 bases, 9 bases remained unmatched.

This clone was seen once. Other nucleotide sequences from this sample produce the same CDR3. The genes are TRBV3-1 (or the pseudogene TRBV3-2) and TRBJ2-3; tentative D call: TRBD2 (7 bases). CDR3 length: 15 amino acids. Deletions cut 2 bases from V and 1 base from J, with 10 bases between. The germline CDR1 and CDR2 sequences are LGHDT and YNNKEL (reference sequence). CDR3 residues: CASSQTGGGTDTQYF. CDR3 nucleotide sequence: TGTGCCAGCAGCCAAACGGGGGGCGGCACAGATACGCAGTATTTT.

V is TRBV5-1 and J is TRBJ1-1; TRBD1 agrees at 8 bases. The V gene end was trimmed by 6 bases and the J gene end by 2 bases; junction bases not matched to a gene: 6. CDR1 and CDR2 (germline): SGHRS, YFSETQ. This CDR3 comprises 14 residues. The CDR3 here is CASTDRGQNTEAFF. In DNA form, the CDR3 reads TGCGCCAGCACCGACAGGGGCCAAAACACTGAAGCTTTCTTT.

The chain combines TRBV18 with TRBJ1-3; 9 bases match TRBD1. Germline loops: CDR1 KGHSH, CDR2 LQKENI. The V and J ends lost 3 bases and 3 bases, in that order; junction bases with no gene match: 6. The CDR3 length is 16 residues. The CDR3, as DNA: TGTGCCAGCTCACCTCCACAGGGGGCGCGTGGAAACACCATATATTTT. Translating it yields CASSPPQGARGNTIYF.

This clone is a singleton in its sample. V usage is TRBV13 and J usage is TRBJ2-2; possibly TRBD2 for D (6 bases). Germline lookup yields CDR1 PRHDT and CDR2 FYEKMQ (reference sequence). The CDR3 runs to 14 residues. V shed 5 bases and J shed 8 bases, with 15 bases lying between them. The CDR3 DNA is TGTGCCAGCAGCAATAGCGGTTCGAGGGGGGAGCTGTTTTTT. Translating it yields CASSNSGSRGELFF.

Notes on this clone: An end of the junction differs from the germline gene, which may be a read error. The rearrangement links TRBV6-5 to TRBJ1-4; 9 nucleotides line up with TRBD1. Germline lookup yields CDR1 MNHEY and CDR2 SVGAGI. The CDR3 length is 15 residues. Here the CDR3 reads CASSDSTGGFEKLFF. The CDR3 DNA sequence: TGTGCCAGCAGTGACTCGACAGGGGGTTTTGAAAAACTGTTTTTT.

The chain joins TRBV5-1 to TRBJ2-7; D uncertain. Trimming cost V 5 bases and J 6 bases, with 12 bases left between them. The CDR3 sequence is 12 residues long. Germline V gene sequence: CDR1 SGHRS, CDR2 YFSETQ. The CDR3 nucleotides read TGCGCCAGCAGTGTTTATTCGGGCGAGCAGTACTTC. Its translation: CASSVYSGEQYF.

V is TRBV10-3 and J is TRBJ2-2; D may be TRBD1 (5 bases). Trimming shortened V by 3 bases and J by 6 bases, and 11 bases separated the two germline ends. CDR3 size: 14 residues. The germline V gene encodes CDR1 ENHRY and CDR2 SYGVKD. The CDR3 sequence is CAISDRVWAGELFF. The CDR3, as DNA: TGTGCCATCAGTGACAGGGTTTGGGCCGGGGAGCTGTTTTTT.

The chain employs TRBV5-4 and TRBJ2-7; TRBD2 aligns across 7 bases. CDR1 and CDR2 from the germline V gene are SGHNT and YYREEE (reference sequence). The CDR3 covers 12 residues. Trimming cost V 0 bases and J 7 bases; bases outside gene matches: 1. In nucleotides, the CDR3 is TGTGCCAGCAGCTTGGTGGGGGGGGAGCAGTACTTC. It codes for CASSLVGGEQYF.

The genes are TRBV5-1 and TRBJ1-5; no definite D call. With 0 bases removed from V and 5 bases from J, the gap between germline ends came to 9 bases. The germline gives CDR1 SGHRS, CDR2 YFSETQ. CDR3 length: 14 amino acids. CDR3 region: CASSLGAEDQPQHF. Here the CDR3 DNA reads TGCGCCAGCAGCTTGGGTGCAGAAGATCAGCCCCAGCATTTT.

The rearrangement uses TRBV5-1 and TRBJ2-2; maybe TRBD1 (6 bases). Germline CDR1 reads SGHRS; CDR2 reads YFSETQ. The CDR3 extends over 14 amino acids. Trimming pared 4 bases from V and 6 bases from J, leaving 13 bases between. CDR3 protein: CASSLRNRAGELFF. The CDR3 DNA is TGCGCCAGCAGCCTCCGTAACAGGGCCGGGGAGCTGTTTTTT.

V and J are TRBV5-1 and TRBJ1-1; tentatively, D is TRBD1 (6 bases). The CDR3 consists of 13 residues. The germline gives CDR1 SGHRS, CDR2 YFSETQ. V lost 4 bases and J 1 base, leaving 8 bases between the germline ends. The CDR3 spells CASSHRENTEAFF. In DNA form, the CDR3 reads TGCGCCAGCAGCCACAGGGAGAACACTGAAGCTTTCTTT. Complete variable domain (other parts from reference TRBV5-1 and TRBJ1-1): KAGVTQTPRYLIKTRGQQVTLSCSPISGHRSVSWYQQTPGQGLQFLFEYFSETQRNKGNFPGRFSGRQFSNSRSEMNVSTLELGDSALYLCASSHRENTEAFFGQGTRLTVV.

The chain is built from TRBV11-2 and TRBJ2-5, with D perhaps TRBD1 (6 bases). CDR3 length: 14 residues. Germline values: CDR1 SGHAT, CDR2 FQNNGV. With 5 bases removed from V and 6 bases from J, the gap between germline ends came to 16 bases. The CDR3 coding sequence is TGTGCCAGCAGCGCGGACAGACAAAGACAGACCCAGTACTTC. As protein: CASSADRQRQTQYF.